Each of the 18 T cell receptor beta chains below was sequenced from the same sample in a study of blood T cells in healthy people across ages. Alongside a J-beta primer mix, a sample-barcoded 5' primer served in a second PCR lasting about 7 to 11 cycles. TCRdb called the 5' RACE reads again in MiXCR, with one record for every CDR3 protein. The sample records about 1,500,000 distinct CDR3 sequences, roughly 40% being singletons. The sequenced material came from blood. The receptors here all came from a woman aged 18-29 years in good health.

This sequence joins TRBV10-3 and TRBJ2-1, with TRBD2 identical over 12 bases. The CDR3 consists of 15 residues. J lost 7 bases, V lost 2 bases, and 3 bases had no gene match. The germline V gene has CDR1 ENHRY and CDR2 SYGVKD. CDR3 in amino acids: CAISEGLAGQNEQFF. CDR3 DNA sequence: TGTGCCATCAGTGAGGGACTAGCGGGGCAGAATGAGCAGTTCTTC.

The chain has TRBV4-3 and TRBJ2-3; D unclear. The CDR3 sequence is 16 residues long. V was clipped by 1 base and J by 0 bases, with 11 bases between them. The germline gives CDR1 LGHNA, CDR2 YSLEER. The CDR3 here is CASSQGTGYSTDTQYF. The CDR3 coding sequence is TGCGCCAGCAGCCAAGGGACCGGCTATAGCACAGATACGCAGTATTTT.

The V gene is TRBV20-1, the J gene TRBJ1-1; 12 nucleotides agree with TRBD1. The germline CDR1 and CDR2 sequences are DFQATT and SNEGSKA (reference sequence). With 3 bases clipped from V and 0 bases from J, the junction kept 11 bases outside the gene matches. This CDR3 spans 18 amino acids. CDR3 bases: TGCAGTGCTAGCCCGGGACAGGGGGCGCGGTGGATGAACACTGAAGCTTTCTTT. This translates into CSASPGQGARWMNTEAFF.

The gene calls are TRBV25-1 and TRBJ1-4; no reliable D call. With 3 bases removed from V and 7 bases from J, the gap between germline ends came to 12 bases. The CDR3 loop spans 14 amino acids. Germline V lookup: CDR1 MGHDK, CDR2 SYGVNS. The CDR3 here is CASSEGRNVEKLFF. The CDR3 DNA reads TGTGCCAGCAGTGAGGGCAGAAATGTTGAAAAACTGTTTTTT.

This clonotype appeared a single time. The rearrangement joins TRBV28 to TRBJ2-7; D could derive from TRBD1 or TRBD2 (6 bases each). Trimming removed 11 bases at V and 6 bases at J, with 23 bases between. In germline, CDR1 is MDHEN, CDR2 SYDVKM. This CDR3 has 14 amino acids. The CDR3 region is CASRGGGYYVEQYF. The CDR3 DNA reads TGTGCCTCAAGAGGAGGGGGATACTACGTCGAGCAGTACTTC. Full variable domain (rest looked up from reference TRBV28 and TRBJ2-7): DVKVTQSSRYLVKRTGEKVFLECVQDMDHENMFWYRQDPGLGLRLIYFSYDVKMKEKGDIPEGYSVSREKKERFSLILESASTNQTSMYLCASRGGGYYVEQYFGPGTRLTVT.

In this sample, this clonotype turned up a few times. As DNA, the CDR3 is TGTGCCAGCAGAGGACAGGGGTACTACAATGAGCAGTTCTTC. Its translation is CASRGQGYYNEQFF. This chain links TRBV7-2 with TRBJ2-1; 9 nucleotides match TRBD1. CDR1 is SGHTA, CDR2 FQGNSA, per germline. The CDR3 is 14 residues long. V was clipped by 6 bases and J by 3 bases; unmatched bases: 3.

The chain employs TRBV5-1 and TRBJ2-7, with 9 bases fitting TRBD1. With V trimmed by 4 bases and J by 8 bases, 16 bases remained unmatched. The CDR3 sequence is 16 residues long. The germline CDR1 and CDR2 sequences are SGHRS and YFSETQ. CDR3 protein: CASSPDATGGTTKQYF. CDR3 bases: TGCGCCAGCAGCCCGGACGCGACAGGGGGAACGACCAAGCAGTACTTC.

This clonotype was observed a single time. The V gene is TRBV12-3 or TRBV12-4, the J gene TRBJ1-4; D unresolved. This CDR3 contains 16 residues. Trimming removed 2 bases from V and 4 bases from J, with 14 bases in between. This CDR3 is CASSLSRARGNEKLFF. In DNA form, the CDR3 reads TGTGCCAGCAGTTTATCCCGGGCCCGGGGTAATGAAAAACTGTTTTTT.

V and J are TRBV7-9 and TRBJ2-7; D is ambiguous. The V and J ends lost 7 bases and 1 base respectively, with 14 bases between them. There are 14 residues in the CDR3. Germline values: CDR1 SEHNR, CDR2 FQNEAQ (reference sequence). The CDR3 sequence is CASIPTGISYEQYF. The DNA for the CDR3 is TGTGCCAGCATCCCGACTGGGATTTCCTACGAGCAGTACTTC.

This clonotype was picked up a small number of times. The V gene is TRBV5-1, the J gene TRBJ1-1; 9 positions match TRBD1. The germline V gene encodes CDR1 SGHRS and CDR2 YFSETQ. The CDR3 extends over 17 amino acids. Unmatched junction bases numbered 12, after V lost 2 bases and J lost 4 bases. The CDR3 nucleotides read TGCGCCAGCAGCTTCGGGACAGGGCCGGCTTGGAGCACTGAAGCTTTCTTT. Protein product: CASSFGTGPAWSTEAFF.

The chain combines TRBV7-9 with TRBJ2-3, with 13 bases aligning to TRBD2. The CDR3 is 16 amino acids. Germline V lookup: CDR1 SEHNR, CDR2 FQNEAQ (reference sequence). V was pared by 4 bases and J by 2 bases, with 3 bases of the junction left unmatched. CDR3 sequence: CASSSGLAGDTDTQYF. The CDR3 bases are TGTGCCAGCAGCTCCGGACTAGCGGGAGACACAGATACGCAGTATTTT. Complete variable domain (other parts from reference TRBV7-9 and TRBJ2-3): DTGVSQNPRHKITKRGQNVTFRCDPISEHNRLYWYRQTLGQGPEFLTYFQNEAQLEKSRLLSDRFSAERPKGSFSTLEIQRTEQGDSAMYLCASSSGLAGDTDTQYFGPGTRLTVL.

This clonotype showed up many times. The chain's CDR3 is CASSFGRGNTEAFF. CDR3 nucleotide sequence: TGTGCCAGCAGCTTCGGACGGGGAAACACTGAAGCTTTCTTT. This chain links TRBV7-2 with TRBJ1-1; D is ambiguous. Germline CDR1 is SGHTA and CDR2 is FQGNSA. The CDR3 covers 14 residues. Trimming left V 3 bases short and J 2 bases short, with 10 bases between.

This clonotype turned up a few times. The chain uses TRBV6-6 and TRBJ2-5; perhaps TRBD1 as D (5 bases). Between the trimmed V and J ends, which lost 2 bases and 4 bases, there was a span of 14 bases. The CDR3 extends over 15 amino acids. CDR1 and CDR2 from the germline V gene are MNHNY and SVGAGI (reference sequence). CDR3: CASSYGQGLRETQYF. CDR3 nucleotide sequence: TGTGCCAGCAGTTACGGTCAGGGTCTCCGAGAGACCCAGTACTTC.

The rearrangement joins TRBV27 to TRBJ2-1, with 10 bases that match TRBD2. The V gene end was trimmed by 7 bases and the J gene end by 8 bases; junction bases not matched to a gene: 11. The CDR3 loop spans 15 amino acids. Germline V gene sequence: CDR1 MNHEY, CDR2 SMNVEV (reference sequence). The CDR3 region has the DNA TGTGCCAGCACCGTGCTAGCGGGAGCTGGCGATGAGCAGTTCTTC. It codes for CASTVLAGAGDEQFF.

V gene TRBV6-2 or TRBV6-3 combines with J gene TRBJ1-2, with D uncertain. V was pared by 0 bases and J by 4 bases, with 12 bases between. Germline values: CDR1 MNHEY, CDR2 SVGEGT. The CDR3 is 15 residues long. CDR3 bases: TGTGCCAGCAGTTACTCTATGAATGACGTCTATGGCTACACCTTC. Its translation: CASSYSMNDVYGYTF.

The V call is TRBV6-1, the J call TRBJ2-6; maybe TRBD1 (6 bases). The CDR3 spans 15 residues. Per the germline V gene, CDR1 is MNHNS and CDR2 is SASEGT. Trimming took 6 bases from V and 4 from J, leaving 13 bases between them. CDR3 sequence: CASSVSGAGANVLTF. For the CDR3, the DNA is TGTGCCAGCAGCGTTTCAGGGGCGGGGGCCAACGTCCTGACTTTC.

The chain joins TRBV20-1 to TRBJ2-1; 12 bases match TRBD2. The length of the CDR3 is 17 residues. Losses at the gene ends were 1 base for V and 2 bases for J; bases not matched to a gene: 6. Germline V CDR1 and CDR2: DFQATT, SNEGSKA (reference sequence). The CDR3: CSARVASGRAAYNEQFF. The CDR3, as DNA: TGCAGTGCTAGAGTGGCTAGCGGGAGGGCCGCCTACAATGAGCAGTTCTTC.

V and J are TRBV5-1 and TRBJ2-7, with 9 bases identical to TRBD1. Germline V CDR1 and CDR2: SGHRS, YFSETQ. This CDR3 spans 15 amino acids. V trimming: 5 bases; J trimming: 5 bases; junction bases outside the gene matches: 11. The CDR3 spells CASRGGGTGNNEQYF. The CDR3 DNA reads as TGCGCCAGCAGGGGAGGTGGGACAGGGAACAACGAGCAGTACTTC.